This entry features one T cell receptor beta chain sequence. Its specificity is unknown. Via MiXCR, TCRdb re-called the reads, giving one row per CDR3 protein. In the table there are some 180,000 distinct CDR3 sequences, roughly 19% of which are singletons. This sample was included in a study of T cell repertoires in cytomegalovirus infection. Study-wide background: CMV infection and matching HLA type were both indicated by public TCR beta signatures.

The trim removed 3 bases at V and 3 bases at J, leaving 5 bases unmatched. CDR3 length: 16 amino acids. Germline CDR1 SGHAT, CDR2 FQNNGV. Study results and caveats: Dominant in the ex vivo response were TCR beta clonotypes restricted by HLA-C and specific for CMV. There were carriers of CMV plus the relevant HLA, and cumulative public TCR beta family frequency identified them.

The sample consisted of PBMCs. This clonotype was obtained from a human donor in good health (CMV status not recorded). Some clones in this sample may be carry-over from other donors' samples. V and J are TRBV11-2 and TRBJ2-1; 10 bases are a match to TRBD2. CDR3 DNA: TGTGCCAGCAGCTTCAGGACTAGCGGAAACTACAATGAGCAGTTCTTC. Protein: CASSFRTSGNYNEQFF.